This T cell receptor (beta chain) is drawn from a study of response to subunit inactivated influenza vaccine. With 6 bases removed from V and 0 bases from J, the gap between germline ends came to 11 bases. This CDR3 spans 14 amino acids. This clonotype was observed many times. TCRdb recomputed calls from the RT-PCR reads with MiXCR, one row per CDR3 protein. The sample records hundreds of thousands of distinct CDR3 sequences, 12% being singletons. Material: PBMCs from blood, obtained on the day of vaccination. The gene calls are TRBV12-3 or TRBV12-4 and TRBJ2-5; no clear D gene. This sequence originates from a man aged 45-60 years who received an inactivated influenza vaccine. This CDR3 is CASSSRQDQETQYF. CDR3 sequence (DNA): TGTGCCAGCAGCTCCCGACAAGACCAAGAGACCCAGTACTTC.